Listed here are 6 T cell receptor beta chains from one sample, sequenced in a study of blood T cell repertoires in COVID-19. Using immunoSEQ multiplex PCR, the repertoire was profiled, and TCRdb retains in-frame clones only, with some absent. The table records 70,000 to 95,000 clones, around 89% of them present only once. Sequencing was done on a sample of peripheral blood. Receptors originate from a man between 65 and 85 years old with active or convalescent COVID-19.

The rearrangement links TRBV25-1 to TRBJ2-2; 9 positions match TRBD2. After removal of 10 bases from V and 4 bases from J, the junction contained 7 bases not matched to a gene. This CDR3 contains 14 residues. CDR1 is MGHDK, CDR2 SYGVNS, per germline. CDR3 nucleotides: TGTGCCACATCTAGCGGGACCTTCACCGGGGAGCTGTTTTTT. This codes for CATSSGTFTGELFF. The full variable domain, its missing parts supplied by reference TRBV25-1 and TRBJ2-2, is EADIYQTPRYLVIGTGKKITLECSQTMGHDKMYWYQQDPGMELHLIHYSYGVNSTEKGDLSSESTVSRIRTEHFPLTLESARPSHTSQYLCATSSGTFTGELFFGEGSRLTVL.

A word on this clone: This sample also contains other DNA sequences that code for the same CDR3. The rearrangement links TRBV5-1 to TRBJ2-3; TRBD1 matches 8 bases. Germline trimming cut 4 bases from V and 1 base from J; bases unmatched to any gene: 2. The germline V gene has CDR1 SGHRS and CDR2 YFSETQ. CDR3 size: 14 residues. The CDR3 sequence: CASSPGQGTDTQYF. DNA of the CDR3: TGCGCCAGCAGCCCGGGACAGGGCACAGATACGCAGTATTTT.

This clone was seen once. The CDR3 DNA sequence: TGTGCCAGCAGTACTAGCGGGGTACGCTCCTACAATGAGCAGTTCTTC. Translated, it gives CASSTSGVRSYNEQFF. The chain carries TRBV28 and TRBJ2-1, with 10 bases that match TRBD2. The CDR3 runs to 16 residues. V dropped 5 bases and J dropped 0; count of bases not matched to a gene: 4. CDR1 is MDHEN and CDR2 is SYDVKM in the germline V gene.

V usage is TRBV28 and J usage is TRBJ2-7; possible D gene TRBD1, 6 bases. CDR3 length: 16 residues. The germline V gene has CDR1 MDHEN and CDR2 SYDVKM. With 2 bases removed from V and 1 base from J, the gap between germline ends came to 15 bases. This CDR3 reads CASSLRYREPSYEQYF. DNA of the CDR3: TGTGCCAGCAGTTTACGATACAGGGAACCTTCCTACGAGCAGTACTTC.

This clone is a singleton in its sample. The chain recombines TRBV6-5 with TRBJ1-6, with D unresolved. Germline CDR1 reads MNHEY; CDR2 reads SVGAGI. V lost 6 bases, J lost 6 bases, and 9 bases lay in between. There are 13 residues in the CDR3. Written as DNA, the CDR3 is TGTGCCAGCAGAACGAGACTTAATTCACCCCTCCACTTT. Translated, it gives CASRTRLNSPLHF.

The chain employs TRBV15 and TRBJ2-1; possible D gene TRBD2, 5 bases. The germline V gene has CDR1 LNHNV and CDR2 YYDKDF (reference sequence). The CDR3 length is 14 residues. Trimming shortened V by 0 bases and J by 4 bases, and 7 bases separated the two germline ends. The CDR3 DNA reads TGTGCCACCAGCAGAGATCGAGGGTACAATGAGCAGTTCTTC. This encodes CATSRDRGYNEQFF.